One sample yielded the 27 T cell receptor beta chains listed below, sequenced in a study of metastatic and nonmetastatic thyroid tumors. TCRdb used MiXCR to call clones anew from the PCR reads. The sample includes 39,000 or so clones, approximately 20% of them seen just once. All patients were untreated before thyroid surgery. Material for sequencing was blood. Receptors originate from a female donor with papillary thyroid cancer or a benign thyroid nodule (not recorded which). Some clones in this sample may be carry-over from other donors' samples.

This clone ranks as medium-sized. V and J are TRBV6-1 and TRBJ1-1; no clear D. Per germline, CDR1 MNHNS and CDR2 SASEGT. This CDR3 is built from 13 residues. The V gene lost 9 bases and the J gene lost 1 base, with 12 bases spanning the gap. CDR3 sequence (DNA): TGTGCCAGTTCTTGGGGAGAGAACACTGAAGCTTTCTTT. Protein: CASSWGENTEAFF.

This clone was observed many times. The chain is built from TRBV3-1 and TRBJ2-2; D call uncertain. The germline V gene has CDR1 LGHDT and CDR2 YNNKEL (reference sequence). Trimming left V 1 base short and J 6 bases short, with 9 bases between. This CDR3 region has 14 residues. The CDR3 region has the DNA TGTGCCAGCAGCCAAGTACAGACATCCGGGGAGCTGTTTTTT. It yields the protein CASSQVQTSGELFF.

This clone appeared many times. V gene TRBV28 combines with J gene TRBJ2-3; 9 nucleotides match TRBD2. Germline CDR1 and CDR2: MDHEN and SYDVKM. The CDR3 is 15 amino acids. V was pared by 5 bases and J by 6 bases, with 9 bases of the junction left unmatched. The CDR3 loop reads CASSRDQREVDTQYF. In DNA, the CDR3 is TGTGCCAGCAGTAGAGACCAGCGGGAGGTCGATACGCAGTATTTT. The whole variable domain, remainder taken from reference TRBV28 and TRBJ2-3, is DVKVTQSSRYLVKRTGEKVFLECVQDMDHENMFWYRQDPGLGLRLIYFSYDVKMKEKGDIPEGYSVSREKKERFSLILESASTNQTSMYLCASSRDQREVDTQYFGPGTRLTVL.

CDR3 protein: CASSSSGVDYEQYF. The CDR3 DNA sequence: TGTGCCAGCAGTTCTAGCGGGGTTGACTACGAGCAGTACTTC. The chain joins TRBV27 to TRBJ2-7; the match to TRBD2 covers 9 bases. The V gene end was trimmed by 4 bases and the J gene end by 3 bases; junction bases not matched to a gene: 4. The V gene's germline CDR1 is MNHEY and CDR2 SMNVEV (reference sequence). This CDR3 comprises 14 residues.

Relative to its sample, this clone is medium-sized. The V call is TRBV7-2, the J call TRBJ2-7; tentatively, D is TRBD1 or TRBD2 (5 bases each). The germline V and J ends were trimmed by 4 bases and 4 bases, with 8 bases remaining between them. CDR3 length: 12 amino acids. Germline V CDR1 and CDR2: SGHTA, FQGNSA. The CDR3 sequence: CASSWGKYEQYF. DNA for the CDR3: TGTGCCAGCAGCTGGGGGAAATACGAGCAGTACTTC.

This clone was seen repeatedly, ten times or more. This chain uses TRBV19 with TRBJ2-7, with 8 positions matching TRBD1. Germline V gene lookup returns CDR1 LNHDA and CDR2 SQIVND (reference sequence). The CDR3 contains 15 residues. V was pared by 5 bases and J by 1 base, with 7 bases of the junction left unmatched. The DNA of the CDR3 is TGTGCCAGTAGTCACCCGGGACAGGAGTCCTACGAGCAGTACTTC. The encoded protein is CASSHPGQESYEQYF.

Comments on this clone: A single base separates this from a much larger clone, so it may be a read error. The same CDR3 also results from other DNA sequences found in this sample. The chain joins TRBV20-1 to TRBJ2-5; D call uncertain. The CDR3 consists of 12 residues. The V and J ends lost 3 bases and 2 bases respectively, with 7 bases between them. CDR1 is DFQATT and CDR2 is SNEGSKA in the germline V gene (reference sequence). The CDR3 region has the DNA TGCAGTGCTAGTATGGGTCAAGAGACCCAGTACTTC. The encoded protein is CSASMGQETQYF.

This clone was found many times. This clone may be a read error of a much larger clone one base away. This chain links TRBV24-1 with TRBJ2-3; 10 bases agree with TRBD2. From germline, CDR1 is KGHDR and CDR2 SFDVKD. The CDR3 has 16 amino acids. Germline trimming cut 5 bases from V and 6 bases from J; bases unmatched to any gene: 10. The CDR3 region is CATSGRTLAGADTQYF. CDR3 coding DNA: TGTGCCACCAGTGGCCGGACCCTAGCGGGAGCGGATACGCAGTATTTT.

This chain connects TRBV28 to TRBJ2-5; D ambiguous. V lost 8 bases to trimming and J lost 3 bases, with 10 bases between them. The germline CDR1 and CDR2 sequences are MDHEN and SYDVKM. This CDR3 comprises 12 residues. DNA for the CDR3: TGTGCCAGCTCCGAGTGGGAAGAGACCCAGTACTTC. This encodes CASSEWEETQYF.

This clone was seen many times. The chain recombines TRBV7-9 with TRBJ2-3; D is unclear. The V gene's germline CDR1 is SEHNR and CDR2 FQNEAQ (reference sequence). The CDR3 consists of 13 residues. V lost 3 bases and J lost 5, with 9 bases in between. The CDR3 loop reads CASSFGLGDTQYF. Written as DNA, the CDR3 is TGTGCCAGCAGCTTCGGGTTGGGAGATACGCAGTATTTT.

This clone was detected many times. The chain carries TRBV20-1 and TRBJ1-2; D is unresolved. V dropped 3 bases and J dropped 4 bases, with 9 bases sitting between them. This CDR3 spans 12 amino acids. Germline values: CDR1 DFQATT, CDR2 SNEGSKA (reference sequence). CDR3 in amino acids: CSASGSVYGYTF. The CDR3 DNA is TGCAGTGCTAGTGGATCAGTCTATGGCTACACCTTC.

CDR3 in DNA: TGTGCCAGCAGCTTACAGGGTAGTTCCTATAATTCACCCCTCCACTTT. It is translated as CASSLQGSSYNSPLHF. The rearrangement links TRBV7-3 to TRBJ1-6; D may be TRBD1 (5 bases). The V gene lost 2 bases and the J gene lost 1 base, with 9 bases spanning the gap. CDR1 SGHTA and CDR2 FQGTGA come from the germline V gene. The CDR3 is made up of 16 amino acids.

This clone came up many times. This rearrangement joins TRBV4-1 to TRBJ2-7, with D unresolved. The germline V gene has CDR1 MGHRA and CDR2 YSYEKL. Trimming pared 2 bases from V and 7 bases from J, leaving 18 bases between. The CDR3 runs to 15 residues. The CDR3 DNA reads as TGCGCCAGCAGCCAAACGTTGTCGACCGCTAAGGAGCAGTACTTC. It encodes CASSQTLSTAKEQYF.

There are many counts of this clone. The J gene is TRBJ1-1, the V gene TRBV7-8; no definite D call. This CDR3 has 13 amino acids. V was cut by 1 base and J by 1 base, with 4 bases left in between. In germline, CDR1 is SGHVS, CDR2 FQNEAQ. The CDR3 is CASSLDQNTEAFF. For the CDR3, the DNA is TGTGCCAGCAGCTTAGACCAGAACACTGAAGCTTTCTTT.

Ten or more counts support this clone. Distinct nucleotide sequences in the sample also encode this CDR3. This chain joins TRBV11-1 and TRBJ2-3; no firm D call. CDR3 length: 15 amino acids. Germline CDR1 reads SGHAT; CDR2 reads FQDESV (reference sequence). Trimming pared 5 bases from V and 3 bases from J, leaving 15 bases between. The CDR3 region is CASSPIRRMTDTQYF. In nucleotides, the CDR3 is TGTGCCAGCAGCCCCATACGGAGAATGACAGATACGCAGTATTTT.

This clone was seen a handful of times. The rearrangement joins TRBV27 to TRBJ1-6; D unclear. Between the trimmed V and J ends, which lost 5 bases and 7 bases, there was a span of 15 bases. CDR3 size: 15 residues. Germline CDR1 is MNHEY and CDR2 is SMNVEV (reference sequence). The DNA of the CDR3 is TGTGCCAGCAGTCGGCCGTTGAGTCTAAATTCACCCCTCCACTTT. The encoded protein is CASSRPLSLNSPLHF.

This clone was seen repeatedly, ten times or more. This sequence joins TRBV5-1 and TRBJ2-5; D not certain. Germline V gene data show CDR1 as SGHRS and CDR2 as YFSETQ. With 7 bases removed from V and 5 bases from J, the gap between germline ends came to 18 bases. This CDR3 has 14 amino acids. The CDR3 DNA is TGCGCCAGCGGCCCACTTCCCCCCGAGGAGACCCAGTACTTC. Amino acid sequence: CASGPLPPEETQYF.

This chain connects TRBV4-1 to TRBJ1-2, with a possible D match to TRBD1 (6 bases). This CDR3 contains 13 residues. Between the trimmed V and J ends, which lost 0 bases and 6 bases, there was a span of 8 bases. Germline V gene data show CDR1 as MGHRA and CDR2 as YSYEKL. The DNA for the CDR3 is TGCGCCAGCAGCCAAGAACAGGGAGATGGCTACACCTTC. The encoded protein is CASSQEQGDGYTF.

The chain joins TRBV27 to TRBJ2-5, with 12 bases aligning to TRBD2. With 6 bases clipped from V and 2 bases from J, the junction kept 4 bases outside the gene matches. CDR1 MNHEY and CDR2 SMNVEV come from the germline V gene (reference sequence). The CDR3 is 15 residues long. CDR3 region: CASRRTSGKQETQYF. The DNA for the CDR3 is TGTGCCAGCAGACGGACTAGCGGGAAGCAAGAGACCCAGTACTTC.

This clone is medium-sized within its sample. The chain joins TRBV6-1 to TRBJ2-1; D is uncertain. Germline CDR1 and CDR2: MNHNS and SASEGT. The CDR3 length is 13 residues. The V gene lost 5 bases and the J gene lost 5 bases, with 10 bases spanning the gap. The chain's CDR3 is CASSSGENNEQFF. As DNA, the CDR3 is TGTGCCAGCAGTTCCGGCGAGAACAATGAGCAGTTCTTC.

Details on this clone: The junction departs from the called germline gene at one end, perhaps through a read error. The sample contains more than one DNA sequence encoding this CDR3. The J gene is TRBJ2-7, the V gene TRBV20-1; 8 bases are shared with TRBD2. Germline V lookup: CDR1 DFQATT, CDR2 SNEGSKA (reference sequence). This CDR3 is 15 amino acids long. This CDR3 reads CSARVVGGDYSGGKF. CDR3 in DNA: TGCAGTGCTAGAGTCGTTGGCGGCGATTACTCGGGAGGGAAATTC.

This chain connects TRBV5-1 to TRBJ1-1; no definite D call. V was cut by 0 bases and J by 0 bases, with 15 bases left in between. Per germline, CDR1 SGHRS and CDR2 YFSETQ. The CDR3 is made up of 17 amino acids. DNA of the CDR3: TGCGCCAGCAGCTTGGACTGTCGTGGTTCCATGAACACTGAAGCTTTCTTT. It specifies CASSLDCRGSMNTEAFF.

Remarks on this clone: The junction departs from germline at one end; a sequencing error may be responsible. The chain recombines TRBV27 with TRBJ2-7, with 11 positions matching TRBD2. Germline V gene sequence: CDR1 MNHEY, CDR2 SMNVEV (reference sequence). The length of the CDR3 is 18 residues. CDR3 nucleotide sequence: TGTGTCAGCAGTCAGGCAGAGGGGACTAGCGGAGCACCTTACGAGCAGTACTTC. It is translated as CVSSQAEGTSGAPYEQYF.

By share, this clone counts as medium-sized. The chain carries TRBV28 and TRBJ2-7; no firm D call. V was cut by 2 bases and J by 8 bases, with 10 bases left in between. Germline CDR1 is MDHEN and CDR2 is SYDVKM. The CDR3 runs 12 residues. The CDR3: CASSLAPHKQYF. The CDR3 nucleotides read TGTGCCAGCAGTTTAGCCCCCCACAAGCAGTACTTC.

This clone was seen ten or more times. The chain has TRBV18 and TRBJ2-2, with 10 nucleotides matching TRBD1. Unmatched junction bases numbered 2, after V lost 5 bases and J lost 5 bases. The CDR3 runs 14 residues. In germline, CDR1 is KGHSH, CDR2 LQKENI. The CDR3 nucleotides read TGTGCCAGCTCATCGGGACAGGGGACCGGGGAGCTGTTTTTT. Amino acids: CASSSGQGTGELFF.

This clone was recorded at least ten times. The rearrangement links TRBV5-1 to TRBJ2-1, with a tentative D call TRBD1 (5 bases). The ends were cut back, 3 bases at V and 13 bases at J, with 26 bases in the middle. Germline V gene data show CDR1 as SGHRS and CDR2 as YFSETQ. The CDR3 has 16 amino acids. Here the CDR3 reads CASSSDLLPQGGDQFF. The CDR3 bases are TGCGCCAGCAGCTCCGATCTACTCCCTCAGGGCGGAGATCAGTTCTTC.

This clone was observed a handful of times. The germline gene is not matched at one end of the junction; a read error may be the cause. This chain uses TRBV29-1 with TRBJ1-5; D unresolved. The CDR3 extends over 13 amino acids. Germline assignment: CDR1 SQVTM and CDR2 ANQGSEA. The CDR3 nucleotides read TGCAGCGTTGGTACAGATATCAATCATCCCCAGCATTTT. Protein sequence: CSVGTDINHPQHF.